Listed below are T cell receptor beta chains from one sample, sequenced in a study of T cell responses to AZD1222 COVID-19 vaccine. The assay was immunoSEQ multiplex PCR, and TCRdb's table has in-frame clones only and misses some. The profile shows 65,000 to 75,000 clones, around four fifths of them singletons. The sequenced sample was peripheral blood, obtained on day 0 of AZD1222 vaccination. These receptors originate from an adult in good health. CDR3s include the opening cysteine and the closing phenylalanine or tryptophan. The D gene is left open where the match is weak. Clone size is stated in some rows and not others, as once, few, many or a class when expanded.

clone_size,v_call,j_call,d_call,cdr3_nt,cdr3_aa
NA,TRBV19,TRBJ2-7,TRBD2,TGTGCCAGTAGTCTTACTAGCGGGGGCCCCTACGAGCAGTACTTC,CASSLTSGGPYEQYF
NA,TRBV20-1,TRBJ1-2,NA,TGCAGTGCGTACGGGTACTATGGCTACACCTTC,CSAYGYYGYTF
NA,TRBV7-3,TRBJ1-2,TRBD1,TGTGCCAGCAGCGCGTTTACAGGGGCTGGCTACACCTTC,CASSAFTGAGYTF
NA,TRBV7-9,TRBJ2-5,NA,TGTGCCAGCAGCTTAGGTCGAGGGACCCAGTACTTC,CASSLGRGTQYF
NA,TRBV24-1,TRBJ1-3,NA,TGTGCCACCAGTGGCAGGGCTGGAAACACCATATATTTT,CATSGRAGNTIYF
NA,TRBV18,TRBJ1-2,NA,TGTGCCAGCTCACCATTGACAGGCCCGGACTATGGCTACACCTTC,CASSPLTGPDYGYTF
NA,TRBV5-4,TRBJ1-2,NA,TGTGCCAGCAGCTTCCGGACAGAGTATGGCTACACCTTC,CASSFRTEYGYTF
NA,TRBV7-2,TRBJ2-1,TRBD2,TGTGCCAGCAATAAGGGCGGGAGCGATGAGCAGTTCTTC,CASNKGGSDEQFF
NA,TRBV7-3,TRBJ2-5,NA,TGTGCCAGCAGCTCAGGGTCCTCAGAGACCCAGTACTTC,CASSSGSSETQYF
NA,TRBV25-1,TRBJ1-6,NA,TGTGCCAGCAGTGACTGGGACTCACCCCTCCACTTT,CASSDWDSPLHF
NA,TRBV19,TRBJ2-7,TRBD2,TGTGCCAGTAGTTCTAGCGGGGGTTCCTACGAGCAGTACTTC,CASSSSGGSYEQYF
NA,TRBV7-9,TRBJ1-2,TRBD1,TGTGCCAGCAGCTCCACAGGGGGCGACGGCTATGGCTACACCTTC,CASSSTGGDGYGYTF
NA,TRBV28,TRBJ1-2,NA,TGTGCCAGCAGCAACTATGGCTACACCTTC,CASSNYGYTF
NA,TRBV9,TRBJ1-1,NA,TGTGCCAGCAGCGTAGGTCGCAGGGCGGGCACTGAAGCTTTCTTT,CASSVGRRAGTEAFF
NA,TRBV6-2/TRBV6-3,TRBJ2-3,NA,TGTGCCAGCAGTTACTTGGCAGACAGGGGGCTAAAGCTAGCGGGAGTAGATACGCAGTATTTT,CASSYLADRGLKLAGVDTQYF
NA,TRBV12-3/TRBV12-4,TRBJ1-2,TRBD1,TGTGCCAGCAGTTCAGCGGACAGGGGGCATTGCACCTTC,CASSSADRGHCTF
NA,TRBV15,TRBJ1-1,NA,TGTGCCACCAGCAGGATACAGGGTGAAGCTTTCTTT,CATSRIQGEAFF
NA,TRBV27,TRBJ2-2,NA,TGTGCCAGCAGTTTAGCGGTCGGGGCCGGGGAGCTGTTTTTT,CASSLAVGAGELFF
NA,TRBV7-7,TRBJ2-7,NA,TGTGCTAGCAGCTTAGCGAGGGGGAGTGCCTACGAGCAGTACTTC,CASSLARGSAYEQYF
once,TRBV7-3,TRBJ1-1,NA,TGTGCCAGCGCAGAATGGTCGAGAACTGAAGCTTTCTTT,CASAEWSRTEAFF
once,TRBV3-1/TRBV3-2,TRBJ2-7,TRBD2,TGTGCCAGCAGCCAAGATCTAGCTAGCGGGGGGGCCGAGCAGTACTTC,CASSQDLASGGAEQYF
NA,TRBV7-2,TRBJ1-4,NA,TGTGCCAGCAGCTTAGTCACAGGGGAAAAACTGTTTTTT,CASSLVTGEKLFF
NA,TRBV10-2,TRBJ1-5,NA,TGCGCCAGCAGTGCCCGGGACTCCAATCAGCCCCAGCATTTT,CASSARDSNQPQHF
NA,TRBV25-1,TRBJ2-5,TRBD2,TGTGCCAGCAGTCGACTAGCGGGGCGAGAGACCCAGTACTTC,CASSRLAGRETQYF
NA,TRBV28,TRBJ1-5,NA,TGTGCCAGCGTTGGGGCATTTGGAAATCAGCCCCAGCATTTT,CASVGAFGNQPQHF
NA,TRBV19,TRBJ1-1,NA,TGTGCCAGTAAGAACTTGGGTACTGAAGCTTTCTTT,CASKNLGTEAFF
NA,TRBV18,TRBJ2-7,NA,TGTGCCAGCTCACCACCGGGTGCGGCCGGGGAGCAGTACTTC,CASSPPGAAGEQYF
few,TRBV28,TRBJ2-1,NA,TGTGCCAGCAGTTTTAATGAGCAGTTCTTC,CASSFNEQFF
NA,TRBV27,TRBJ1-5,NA,TGTGCCAGCAGGGCTGGGAGCAAGAGGGAATATATTAGCAATCAGCCCCAGCATTTT,CASRAGSKREYISNQPQHF
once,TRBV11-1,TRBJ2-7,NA,TGTGCCAGCAGCTTAGACCAGGAGCAGTACTTC,CASSLDQEQYF
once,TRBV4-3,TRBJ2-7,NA,TGCGCCAGCAGCCAAGAATCAGGGCCCTACGAGCAGTACTTC,CASSQESGPYEQYF
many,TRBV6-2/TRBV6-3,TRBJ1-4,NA,TGTGCCAGCAGTTTAATGAGGGGAGCTAATGAAAAACTGTTTTTT,CASSLMRGANEKLFF